The TCR beta chain described here comes from a study of human T cells and chemical hapten exposure. Points on this clonotype: At one of its ends the junction is not consistent with the germline gene, which may arise from a read error.

From the RACE reads, TCRdb called clonotypes with MiXCR, one entry per CDR3 protein. The sample lists tens of thousands of distinct CDR3 sequences; more than 6.5% were seen once. From germline, CDR1 is LNHDA and CDR2 SQIVND (reference sequence). The CDR3 covers 16 residues. Time point noted: patch test 2, 6 weeks after DPC sensitization. Treatment indicated: therapeutic diphenylcyclopropenone sensitization with weekly scalp DPC. The sequences come from whole blood, collected in connection with sensitization to the hapten diphenylcyclopropenone (DPC). The sequence was obtained from a woman in her 30s with alopecia areata. Some clones in this sample may be carry-over from other donors' samples. The chain employs TRBV19 and TRBJ1-5, with 7 bases identical to TRBD1. The CDR3 region is CASSIERDSANQRQHF. For the CDR3, the DNA is TGTGCCAGTAGTATCGAAAGGGACAGTGCCAATCAGCGCCAGCATTTT.